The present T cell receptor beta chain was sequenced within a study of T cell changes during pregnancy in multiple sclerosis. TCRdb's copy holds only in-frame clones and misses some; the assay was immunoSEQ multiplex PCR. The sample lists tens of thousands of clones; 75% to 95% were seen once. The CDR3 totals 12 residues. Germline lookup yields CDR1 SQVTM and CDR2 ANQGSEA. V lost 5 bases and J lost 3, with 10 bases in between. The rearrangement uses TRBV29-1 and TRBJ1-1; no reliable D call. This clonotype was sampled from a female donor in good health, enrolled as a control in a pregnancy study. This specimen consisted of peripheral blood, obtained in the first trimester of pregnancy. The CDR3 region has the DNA TGCAGCGTTTGGGCCATCCACACTGAAGCTTTCTTT. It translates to CSVWAIHTEAFF.